This T cell receptor beta chain was sequenced for a study of metastatic and nonmetastatic thyroid tumors. For the study at large: The study looked at repertoires side by side in blood and in tumor or nodule tissue from malignant and benign thyroid patients. Findings and caveats of the study: As reported, TCR beta diversity in blood and tumor was significantly higher in malignant thyroid tumors than in benign nodules.

Looked up from germline, CDR1 is MDHEN and CDR2 is SYDVKM. V lost 6 bases and J lost 6; bases outside the gene matches: 5. This CDR3 spans 13 amino acids. In the original workflow: Clinicopathological groups supplied CDR3 differences that were used to build a distant-metastasis classifier for papillary thyroid cancer. TCRdb re-called the PCR reads with MiXCR. The V and J calls here are based on TCRdb, not the publication. The sample yields 20,000 to 30,000 clones, roughly a fifth seen once. Each patient went into thyroid surgery without having received any treatment. This clone was counted many times. What it binds is not known.

This chain links TRBV28 with TRBJ2-1; the match to TRBD2 covers 7 bases. Source material: blood. This sequence originates from a female donor with papillary thyroid cancer or a benign thyroid nodule (not recorded which). Some clones in this sample may be carry-over from other donors' samples. CDR3 in DNA: TGTGCCAGCAGCCATGCTAGCGGCAATGAGCAGTTCTTC. This sequence encodes CASSHASGNEQFF.